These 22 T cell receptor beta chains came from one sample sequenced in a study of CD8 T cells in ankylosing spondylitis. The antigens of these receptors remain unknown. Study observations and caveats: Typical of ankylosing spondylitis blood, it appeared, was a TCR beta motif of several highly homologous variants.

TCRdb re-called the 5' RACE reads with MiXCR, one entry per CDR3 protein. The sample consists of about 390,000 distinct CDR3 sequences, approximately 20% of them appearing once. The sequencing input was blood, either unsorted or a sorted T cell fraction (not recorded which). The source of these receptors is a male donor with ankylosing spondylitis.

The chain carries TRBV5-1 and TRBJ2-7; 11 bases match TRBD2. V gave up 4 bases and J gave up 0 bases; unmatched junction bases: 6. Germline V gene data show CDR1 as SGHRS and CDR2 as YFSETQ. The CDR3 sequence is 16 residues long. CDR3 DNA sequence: TGCGCCAGCAGCCGGGGACTAGCGGTAAGCTCCTACGAGCAGTACTTC. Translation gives CASSRGLAVSSYEQYF.

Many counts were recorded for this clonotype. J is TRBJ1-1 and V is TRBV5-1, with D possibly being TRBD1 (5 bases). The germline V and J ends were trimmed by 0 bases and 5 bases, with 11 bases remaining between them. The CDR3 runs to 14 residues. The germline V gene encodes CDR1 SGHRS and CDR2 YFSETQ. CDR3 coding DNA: TGCGCCAGCAGCTTGGCGGCAGGGACGACTGAAGCTTTCTTT. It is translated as CASSLAAGTTEAFF.

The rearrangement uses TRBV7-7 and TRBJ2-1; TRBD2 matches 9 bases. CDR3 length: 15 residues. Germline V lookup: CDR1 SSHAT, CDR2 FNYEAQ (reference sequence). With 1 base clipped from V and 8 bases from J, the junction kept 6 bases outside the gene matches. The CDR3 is CASSLGAGGPDEQFF. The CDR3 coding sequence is TGTGCCAGCAGCTTAGGTGCGGGAGGGCCGGATGAGCAGTTCTTC.

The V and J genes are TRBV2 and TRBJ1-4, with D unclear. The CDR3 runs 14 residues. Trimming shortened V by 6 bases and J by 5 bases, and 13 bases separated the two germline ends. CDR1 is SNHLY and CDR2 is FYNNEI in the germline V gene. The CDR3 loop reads CASRWVGGNEKLFF. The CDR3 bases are TGTGCCAGCAGATGGGTTGGCGGCAATGAAAAACTGTTTTTT.

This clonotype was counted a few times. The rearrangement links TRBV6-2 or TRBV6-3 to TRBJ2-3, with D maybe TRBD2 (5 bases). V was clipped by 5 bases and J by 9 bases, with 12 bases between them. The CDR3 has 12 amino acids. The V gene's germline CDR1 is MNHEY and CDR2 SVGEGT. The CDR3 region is CASSPQAETQYF. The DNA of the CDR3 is TGTGCCAGCAGTCCCCAAGCGGAGACGCAGTATTTT.

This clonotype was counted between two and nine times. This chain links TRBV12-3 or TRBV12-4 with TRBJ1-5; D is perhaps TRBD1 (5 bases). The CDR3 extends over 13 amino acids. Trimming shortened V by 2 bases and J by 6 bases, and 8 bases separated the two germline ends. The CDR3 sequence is CASSLSGSQPQHF. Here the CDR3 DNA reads TGTGCCAGCAGTTTATCAGGGAGTCAGCCCCAGCATTTT.

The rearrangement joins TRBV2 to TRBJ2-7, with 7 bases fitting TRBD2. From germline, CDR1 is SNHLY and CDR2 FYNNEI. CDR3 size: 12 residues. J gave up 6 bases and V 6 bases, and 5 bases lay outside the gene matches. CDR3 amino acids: CASRLTGGEQYF. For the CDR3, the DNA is TGTGCCAGCAGACTAACGGGAGGCGAGCAGTACTTC.

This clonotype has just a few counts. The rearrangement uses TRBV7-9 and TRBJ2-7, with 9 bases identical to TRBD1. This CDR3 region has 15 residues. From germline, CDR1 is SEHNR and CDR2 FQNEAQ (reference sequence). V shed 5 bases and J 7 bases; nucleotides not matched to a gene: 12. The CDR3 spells CASSLGDRALREQYF. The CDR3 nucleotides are TGTGCCAGCAGCCTAGGGGACAGGGCGCTTCGGGAGCAGTACTTC.

As DNA, the CDR3 is TGTGCCAGCTCAGGAATTCCTCGGTCGGAAGAAAAACTGTTTTTT. Its translation is CASSGIPRSEEKLFF. The chain carries TRBV18 and TRBJ1-4; no clear D gene. Trimming shortened V by 5 bases and J by 8 bases, and 18 bases separated the two germline ends. The CDR3 length is 15 residues. CDR1 and CDR2 (germline): KGHSH, LQKENI.

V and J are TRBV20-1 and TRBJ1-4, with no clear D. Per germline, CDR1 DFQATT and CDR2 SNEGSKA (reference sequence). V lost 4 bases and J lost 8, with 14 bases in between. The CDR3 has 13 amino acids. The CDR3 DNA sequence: TGCAGTGCTACTAAGTTGGTGCGGGAAAAACTGTTTTTT. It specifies CSATKLVREKLFF.

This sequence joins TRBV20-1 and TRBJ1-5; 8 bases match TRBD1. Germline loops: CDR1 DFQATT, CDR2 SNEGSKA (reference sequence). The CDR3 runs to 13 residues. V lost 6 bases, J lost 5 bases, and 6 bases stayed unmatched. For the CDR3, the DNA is TGCAGTGCCCCGGACAGGGTGGATCAGCCCCAGCATTTT. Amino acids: CSAPDRVDQPQHF.

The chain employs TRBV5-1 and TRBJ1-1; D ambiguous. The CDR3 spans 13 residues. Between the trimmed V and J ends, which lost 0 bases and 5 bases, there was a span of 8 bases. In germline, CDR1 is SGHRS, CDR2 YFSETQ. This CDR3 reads CASSLVGITEAFF. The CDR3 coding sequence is TGCGCCAGCAGCTTGGTCGGGATTACTGAAGCTTTCTTT.

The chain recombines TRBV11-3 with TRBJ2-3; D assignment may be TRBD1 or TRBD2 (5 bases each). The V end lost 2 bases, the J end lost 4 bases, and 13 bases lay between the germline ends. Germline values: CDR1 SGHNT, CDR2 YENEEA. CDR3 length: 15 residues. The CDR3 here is CASSLSGHSPDTQYF. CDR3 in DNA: TGTGCCAGCAGCTTATCGGGGCATAGCCCAGATACGCAGTATTTT.

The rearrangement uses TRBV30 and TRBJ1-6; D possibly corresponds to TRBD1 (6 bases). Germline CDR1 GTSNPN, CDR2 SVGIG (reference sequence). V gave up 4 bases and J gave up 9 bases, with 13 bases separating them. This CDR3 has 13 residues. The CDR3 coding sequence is TGTGCCTGGAAGGGGGAACTAAGTTCACCCCTCCACTTT. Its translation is CAWKGELSSPLHF.

CDR3: CASSFRGQENIQYF. The CDR3 region has the DNA TGCGCCAGCAGCTTCAGGGGGCAGGAAAACATTCAGTACTTC. This rearrangement joins TRBV5-1 to TRBJ2-4; 8 bases fit TRBD1. This CDR3 is built from 14 residues. Germline V CDR1 and CDR2: SGHRS, YFSETQ. The J segment lost 5 bases and the V segment lost 2 bases, leaving 3 bases of the junction unmatched. The full variable domain, rest sourced from reference TRBV5-1 and TRBJ2-4, is KAGVTQTPRYLIKTRGQQVTLSCSPISGHRSVSWYQQTPGQGLQFLFEYFSETQRNKGNFPGRFSGRQFSNSRSEMNVSTLELGDSALYLCASSFRGQENIQYFGAGTRLSVL.

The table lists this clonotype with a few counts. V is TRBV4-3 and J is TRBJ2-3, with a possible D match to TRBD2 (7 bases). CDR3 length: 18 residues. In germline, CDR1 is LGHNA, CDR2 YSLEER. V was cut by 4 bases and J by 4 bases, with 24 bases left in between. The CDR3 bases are TGCGCCAGCAGCCCCAGTTTGGGGGGGCCTCAATACGCAGATACGCAGTATTTT. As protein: CASSPSLGGPQYADTQYF.

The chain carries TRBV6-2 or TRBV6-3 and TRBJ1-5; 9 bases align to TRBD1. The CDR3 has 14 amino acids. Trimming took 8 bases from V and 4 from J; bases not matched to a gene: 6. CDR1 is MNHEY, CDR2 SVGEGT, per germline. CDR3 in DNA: TGTGCCAGCCGGGGGACAGGGCGGAATCAGCCCCAGCATTTT. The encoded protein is CASRGTGRNQPQHF.

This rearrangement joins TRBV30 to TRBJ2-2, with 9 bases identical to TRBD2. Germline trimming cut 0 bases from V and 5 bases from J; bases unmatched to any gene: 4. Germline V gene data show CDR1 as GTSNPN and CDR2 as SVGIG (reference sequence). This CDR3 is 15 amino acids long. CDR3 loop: CAWSVHSGRTGELFF. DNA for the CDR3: TGTGCCTGGAGTGTACATAGCGGGAGAACCGGGGAGCTGTTTTTT.

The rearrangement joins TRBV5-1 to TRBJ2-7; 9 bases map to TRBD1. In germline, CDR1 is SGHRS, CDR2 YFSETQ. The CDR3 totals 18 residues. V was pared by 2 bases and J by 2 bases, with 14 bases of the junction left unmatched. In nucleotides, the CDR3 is TGCGCCAGCAGCTTAGAACCACCGGGACAGGGAACCCCCTACGAGCAGTACTTC. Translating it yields CASSLEPPGQGTPYEQYF.

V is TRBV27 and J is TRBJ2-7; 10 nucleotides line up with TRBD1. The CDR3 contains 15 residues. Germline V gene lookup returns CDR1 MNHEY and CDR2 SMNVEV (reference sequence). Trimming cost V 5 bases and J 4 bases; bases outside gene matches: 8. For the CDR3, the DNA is TGTGCCAGCAGTACCCGGGACAGGGGATCATACGAGCAGTACTTC. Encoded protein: CASSTRDRGSYEQYF.

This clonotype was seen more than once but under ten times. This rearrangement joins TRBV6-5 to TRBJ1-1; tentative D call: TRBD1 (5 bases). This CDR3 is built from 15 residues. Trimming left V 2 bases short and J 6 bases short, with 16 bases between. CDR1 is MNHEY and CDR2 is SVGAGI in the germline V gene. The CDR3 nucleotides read TGTGCCAGCAGTTACGGTCGCAGGGTGAAGGCTGAAGCTTTCTTT. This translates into CASSYGRRVKAEAFF.

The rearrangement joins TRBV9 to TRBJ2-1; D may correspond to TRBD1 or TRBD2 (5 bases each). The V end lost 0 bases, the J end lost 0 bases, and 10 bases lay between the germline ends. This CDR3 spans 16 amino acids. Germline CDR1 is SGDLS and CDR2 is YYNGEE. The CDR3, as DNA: TGTGCCAGCAGCGTAGGCGCAGGGAGCTCCTACAATGAGCAGTTCTTC. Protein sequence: CASSVGAGSSYNEQFF.